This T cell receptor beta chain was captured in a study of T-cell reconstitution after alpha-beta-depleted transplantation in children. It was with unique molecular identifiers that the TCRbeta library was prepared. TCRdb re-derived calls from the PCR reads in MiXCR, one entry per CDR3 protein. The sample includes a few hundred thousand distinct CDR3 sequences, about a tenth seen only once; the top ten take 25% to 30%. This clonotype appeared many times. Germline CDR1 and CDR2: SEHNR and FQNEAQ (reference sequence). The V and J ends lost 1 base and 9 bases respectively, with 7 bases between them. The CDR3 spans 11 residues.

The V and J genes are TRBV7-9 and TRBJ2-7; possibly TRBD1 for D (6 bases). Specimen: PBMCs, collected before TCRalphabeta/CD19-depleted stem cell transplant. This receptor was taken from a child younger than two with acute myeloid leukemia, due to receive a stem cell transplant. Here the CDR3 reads CASSLDRVQYF. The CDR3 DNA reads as TGTGCCAGCAGCTTAGACAGGGTGCAGTACTTC.